A single sample gave rise to the 21 T cell receptor beta chains below, sequenced in a study of blood T cell repertoires in COVID-19. Produced via immunoSEQ multiplex PCR; TCRdb's table is partial and in-frame only. The sample records 120,000 or so clones, over 75% being singletons. The sequencing sample was made of peripheral blood. All receptors derive from a woman aged 80 or older with acute or convalescent COVID-19.

The gene calls are TRBV27 and TRBJ1-1, with a tentative D call TRBD1 (5 bases). Germline V gene lookup returns CDR1 MNHEY and CDR2 SMNVEV (reference sequence). V lost 6 bases, J lost 5 bases, and 13 bases lay in between. The CDR3 totals 13 residues. CDR3 residues: CASRGWGGTEAFF. The CDR3 DNA follows: TGTGCCAGCAGGGGATGGGGGGGGACTGAAGCTTTCTTT.

The gene calls are TRBV6-5 and TRBJ2-1; 9 positions match TRBD2. Germline CDR1 reads MNHEY; CDR2 reads SVGAGI. The length of the CDR3 is 15 residues. V lost 5 bases, J lost 6 bases, and 8 bases stayed unmatched. The CDR3 is CASSPLAGEVNEQFF. For the CDR3, the DNA is TGTGCCAGCAGTCCATTAGCGGGGGAGGTCAATGAGCAGTTCTTC.

This chain uses TRBV24-1 with TRBJ1-2; D may be TRBD1 (6 bases). With 2 bases removed from V and 5 bases from J, the gap between germline ends came to 14 bases. From germline, CDR1 is KGHDR and CDR2 SFDVKD. This CDR3 spans 15 amino acids. The CDR3 is CATSDSTDRRYGYTF. CDR3 in DNA: TGTGCCACCAGTGATTCCACGGACAGAAGGTATGGCTACACCTTC.

The chain has TRBV2 and TRBJ1-2; D is ambiguous. This CDR3 has 13 residues. V was pared by 3 bases and J by 4 bases, with 9 bases between. Per the germline V gene, CDR1 is SNHLY and CDR2 is FYNNEI. The CDR3 is CASSENGLYGYTF. The CDR3 DNA sequence: TGTGCCAGCAGTGAGAACGGACTCTATGGCTACACCTTC.

The rearrangement joins TRBV4-1 to TRBJ2-3; 12 bases map to TRBD2. Looked up from germline, CDR1 is MGHRA and CDR2 is YSYEKL. The CDR3 loop spans 17 amino acids. V lost 4 bases and J lost 2; bases outside the gene matches: 7. The CDR3 loop is CASSPSRLAGATDTQYF. Here the CDR3 DNA reads TGCGCCAGCAGCCCCTCCCGACTAGCGGGGGCCACAGATACGCAGTATTTT.

This sequence joins TRBV3-1 (or the pseudogene TRBV3-2) and TRBJ1-6; 9 bases map to TRBD1. CDR3 size: 15 residues. Looked up from germline, CDR1 is LGHDT and CDR2 is YNNKEL (reference sequence). The V segment lost 3 bases and the J segment 9 bases; nucleotides outside the gene matches: 6. CDR3 in DNA: TGTGCCAGCAGCCAGGACAGGGGAGGGGCTTCACCCCTCCACTTT. Its translation: CASSQDRGGASPLHF.

The V and J genes are TRBV29-1 and TRBJ1-1, with 8 bases fitting TRBD1. Germline V gene data show CDR1 as SQVTM and CDR2 as ANQGSEA. The V segment lost 7 bases and the J segment 3 bases; nucleotides outside the gene matches: 7. CDR3 length: 13 amino acids. This CDR3 is CSGGQGFDTEAFF. The CDR3 DNA follows: TGCAGCGGCGGACAGGGTTTTGACACTGAAGCTTTCTTT.

The chain links TRBV13 to TRBJ1-2, with 7 nucleotides matching TRBD1. V was clipped by 3 bases and J by 4 bases; unmatched bases: 5. CDR3 length: 14 amino acids. CDR1 and CDR2 (germline): PRHDT, FYEKMQ (reference sequence). This chain's CDR3 is CASSFRDRSYGYTF. DNA of the CDR3: TGTGCCAGCAGCTTCCGGGACAGAAGCTATGGCTACACCTTC.

The count of this clone is one. The rearrangement links TRBV4-1 to TRBJ1-5; D is undetermined. Germline V gives CDR1 MGHRA, CDR2 YSYEKL. The CDR3 is 16 amino acids. V lost 4 bases and J 4 bases, leaving 17 bases between the germline ends. The DNA of the CDR3 is TGCGCCAGCAGCCCGGGTGTCTTTGTTGAAAATCAGCCCCAGCATTTT. This translates into CASSPGVFVENQPQHF.

As to this clone: Other nucleotide sequences from this sample produce the same CDR3. V usage is TRBV29-1 and J usage is TRBJ1-1; D is undetermined. Germline CDR1 SQVTM, CDR2 ANQGSEA. The V end lost 3 bases, the J end lost 1 base, and 6 bases lay between the germline ends. The CDR3 has 12 residues. CDR3 sequence (DNA): TGCAGCGTTGATCGGGGGAACACTGAAGCTTTCTTT. Translated, it gives CSVDRGNTEAFF.

The genes are TRBV15 and TRBJ1-5; D call uncertain. The germline V gene has CDR1 LNHNV and CDR2 YYDKDF (reference sequence). CDR3 length: 15 residues. V lost 5 bases, J lost 7 bases, and 18 bases lay in between. For the CDR3, the DNA is TGTGCCACCAGCGCCGCCGGTGAGGCAAGGCAGCCCCAGCATTTT. This codes for CATSAAGEARQPQHF.

V and J are TRBV7-2 and TRBJ1-2, with D tentatively TRBD1 (5 bases). CDR1 and CDR2 from the germline V gene are SGHTA and FQGNSA. The ends were cut back, 5 bases at V and 4 bases at J, with 11 bases in the middle. The CDR3 contains 13 residues. CDR3 residues: CASSRGGRYGYTF. DNA for the CDR3: TGTGCCAGCAGCAGGGGTGGTCGCTATGGCTACACCTTC.

V and J are TRBV19 and TRBJ2-7; perhaps TRBD2 as D (5 bases). Germline V gene lookup returns CDR1 LNHDA and CDR2 SQIVND (reference sequence). The CDR3 runs to 13 residues. Trimming shortened V by 7 bases and J by 0 bases, and 10 bases separated the two germline ends. CDR3 loop: CASKPGSSYEQYF. The CDR3 DNA reads as TGTGCCAGTAAGCCGGGGAGCTCCTACGAGCAGTACTTC.

J is TRBJ1-2 and V is TRBV24-1; TRBD1 agrees at 11 bases. V trimming: 4 bases; J trimming: 4 bases; junction bases outside the gene matches: 10. The CDR3 has 17 residues. CDR1 and CDR2 from the germline V gene are KGHDR and SFDVKD. This CDR3 is CATSDPGQGGLSYGYTF. CDR3 coding DNA: TGTGCCACCAGTGACCCGGGACAGGGGGGATTGTCCTATGGCTACACCTTC.

Concerning this clone: The same CDR3 is also encoded by other DNA sequences in this sample. The chain uses TRBV20-1 and TRBJ1-2; 7 bases align to TRBD1. This CDR3 is built from 11 residues. Germline CDR1 DFQATT, CDR2 SNEGSKA (reference sequence). J was trimmed by 4 bases and V by 5 bases; bases with no gene match: 1. DNA of the CDR3: TGCAGTGCTCCAGGGGGCTATGGCTACACCTTC. Protein sequence: CSAPGGYGYTF.

The chain links TRBV5-1 to TRBJ2-3; D perhaps matches TRBD2 (5 bases). The CDR3 has 14 amino acids. With 2 bases removed from V and 1 base from J, the gap between germline ends came to 8 bases. In germline, CDR1 is SGHRS, CDR2 YFSETQ. CDR3 in amino acids: CASSLGRGTDTQYF. CDR3 DNA: TGCGCCAGCAGCTTAGGGCGGGGCACAGATACGCAGTATTTT.

There are a few counts of this clone. The same CDR3 also results from other DNA sequences found in this sample. The chain is built from TRBV7-2 and TRBJ1-2; 7 nucleotides match TRBD1. The V segment lost 5 bases and the J segment 5 bases; nucleotides outside the gene matches: 5. The CDR3 contains 13 residues. Germline lookup yields CDR1 SGHTA and CDR2 FQGNSA. The CDR3 sequence: CASSPTGSYGYTF. CDR3 DNA: TGTGCCAGCAGCCCGACAGGGTCGTATGGCTACACCTTC.

This clone was detected only once. The chain uses TRBV7-3 and TRBJ2-2; 7 bases are a match to TRBD1. Per germline, CDR1 SGHTA and CDR2 FQGTGA. Trimming removed 3 bases from V and 5 bases from J; junction bases left unmatched: 6. The CDR3 sequence is 15 residues long. The CDR3 DNA is TGTGCCAGCAGCTTCACCGGGACAGCTACCGGGGAGCTGTTTTTT. Its translation is CASSFTGTATGELFF.

The chain joins TRBV3-1 (or the pseudogene TRBV3-2) to TRBJ1-5, with 9 positions matching TRBD1. This CDR3 spans 15 amino acids. Germline loops: CDR1 LGHDT, CDR2 YNNKEL (reference sequence). Losses at the gene ends were 4 bases for V and 1 base for J; bases not matched to a gene: 2. The CDR3 loop is CASSRGTGSNQPQHF. In DNA, the CDR3 is TGTGCCAGCAGCCGCGGGACAGGGAGCAATCAGCCCCAGCATTTT.

V and J are TRBV28 and TRBJ2-7; 10 bases map to TRBD1. Germline CDR1 reads MDHEN; CDR2 reads SYDVKM. The V and J ends lost 4 bases and 4 bases, in that order; junction bases with no gene match: 7. This CDR3 is 15 amino acids long. CDR3 bases: TGTGCCAGCAGTTATCGGACAGGGGGAAAGTACGAGCAGTACGTC. Its translation is CASSYRTGGKYEQYV.

In this sample, this clone turned up many times. This chain uses TRBV2 with TRBJ1-5; no firm D call. Trimming shortened V by 6 bases and J by 8 bases, and 11 bases separated the two germline ends. The CDR3 totals 12 residues. CDR1 is SNHLY, CDR2 FYNNEI, per germline. The CDR3 loop is CASREALEPQHF. CDR3 DNA: TGTGCCAGCAGGGAGGCCCTGGAGCCCCAGCATTTT.